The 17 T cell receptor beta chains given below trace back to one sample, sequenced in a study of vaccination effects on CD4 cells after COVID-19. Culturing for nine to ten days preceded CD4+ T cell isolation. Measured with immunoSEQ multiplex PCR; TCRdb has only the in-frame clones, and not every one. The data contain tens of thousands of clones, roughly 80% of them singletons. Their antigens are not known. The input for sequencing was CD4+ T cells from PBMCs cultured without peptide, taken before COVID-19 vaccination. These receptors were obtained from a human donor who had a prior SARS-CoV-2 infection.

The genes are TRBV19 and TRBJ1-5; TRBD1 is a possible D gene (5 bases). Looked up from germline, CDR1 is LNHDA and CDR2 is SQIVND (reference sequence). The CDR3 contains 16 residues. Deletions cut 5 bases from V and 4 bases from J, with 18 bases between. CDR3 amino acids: CASSRLGTVNNQPQHF. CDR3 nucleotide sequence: TGTGCCAGTAGTCGCCTGGGGACGGTAAATAATCAGCCCCAGCATTTT.

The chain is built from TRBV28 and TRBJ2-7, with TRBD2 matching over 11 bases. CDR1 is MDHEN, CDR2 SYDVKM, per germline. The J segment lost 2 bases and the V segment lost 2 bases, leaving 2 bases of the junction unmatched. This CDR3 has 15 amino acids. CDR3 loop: CASSLGTSGAYEQYF. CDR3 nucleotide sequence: TGTGCCAGCAGTTTAGGGACTAGCGGTGCCTACGAGCAGTACTTC.

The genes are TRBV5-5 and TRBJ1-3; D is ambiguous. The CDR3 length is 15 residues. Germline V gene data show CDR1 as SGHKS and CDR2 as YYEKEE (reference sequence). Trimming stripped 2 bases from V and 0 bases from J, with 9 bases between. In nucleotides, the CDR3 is TGTGCCAGCAGCTTTAACAGAAACTCTGGAAACACCATATATTTT. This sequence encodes CASSFNRNSGNTIYF.

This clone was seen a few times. CDR3: CASSATSSSYNEQFF. The CDR3 DNA is TGTGCCAGCAGCGCTACTTCGAGCTCCTACAATGAGCAGTTCTTC. The chain employs TRBV7-2 and TRBJ2-1; D not resolved. V was cut by 5 bases and J by 0 bases, with 11 bases left in between. The CDR3 runs to 15 residues. CDR1 and CDR2 (germline): SGHTA, FQGNSA.

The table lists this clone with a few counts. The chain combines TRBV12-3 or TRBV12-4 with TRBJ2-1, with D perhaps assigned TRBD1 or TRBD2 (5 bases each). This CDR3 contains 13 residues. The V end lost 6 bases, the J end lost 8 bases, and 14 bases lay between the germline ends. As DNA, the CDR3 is TGTGCCAGCAGAGGACTGGGGCGTTATGAGCAGTTCTTC. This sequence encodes CASRGLGRYEQFF.

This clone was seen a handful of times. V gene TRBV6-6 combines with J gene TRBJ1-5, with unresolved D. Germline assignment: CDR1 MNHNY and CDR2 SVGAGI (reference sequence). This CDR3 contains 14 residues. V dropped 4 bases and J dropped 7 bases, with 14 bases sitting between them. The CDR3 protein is CASSFGVDAQPQHF. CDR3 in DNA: TGTGCCAGCAGTTTTGGTGTCGACGCCCAGCCCCAGCATTTT.

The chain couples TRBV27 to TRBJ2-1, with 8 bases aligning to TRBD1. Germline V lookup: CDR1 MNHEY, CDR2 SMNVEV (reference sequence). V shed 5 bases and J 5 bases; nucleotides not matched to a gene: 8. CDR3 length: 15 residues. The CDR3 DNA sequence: TGTGCCAGCAGTACCCGGACAGGGTTCAACAATGAGCAGTTCTTC. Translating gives CASSTRTGFNNEQFF.

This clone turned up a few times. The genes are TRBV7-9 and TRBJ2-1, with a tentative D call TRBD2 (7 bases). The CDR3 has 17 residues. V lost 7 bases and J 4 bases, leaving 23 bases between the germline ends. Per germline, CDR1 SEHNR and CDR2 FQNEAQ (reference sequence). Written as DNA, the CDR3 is TGTGCCAGCACCTCTTATCAGGGCGGGGGCATATACAATGAGCAGTTCTTC. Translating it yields CASTSYQGGGIYNEQFF. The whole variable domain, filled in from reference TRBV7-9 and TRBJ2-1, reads DTGVSQNPRHKITKRGQNVTFRCDPISEHNRLYWYRQTLGQGPEFLTYFQNEAQLEKSRLLSDRFSAERPKGSFSTLEIQRTEQGDSAMYLCASTSYQGGGIYNEQFFGPGTRLTVL.

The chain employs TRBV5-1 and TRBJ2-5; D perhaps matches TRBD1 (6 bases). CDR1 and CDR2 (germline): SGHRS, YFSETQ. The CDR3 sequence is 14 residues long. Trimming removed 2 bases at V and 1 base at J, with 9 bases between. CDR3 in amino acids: CASSLLTGQETQYF. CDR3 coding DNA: TGCGCCAGCAGCTTACTGACAGGCCAAGAGACCCAGTACTTC.

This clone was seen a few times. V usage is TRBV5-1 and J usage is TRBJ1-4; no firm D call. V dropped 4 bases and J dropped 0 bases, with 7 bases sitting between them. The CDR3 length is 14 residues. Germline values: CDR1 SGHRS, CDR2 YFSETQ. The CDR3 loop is CASSAAATNEKLFF. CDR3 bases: TGCGCCAGCAGCGCGGCTGCAACTAATGAAAAACTGTTTTTT.

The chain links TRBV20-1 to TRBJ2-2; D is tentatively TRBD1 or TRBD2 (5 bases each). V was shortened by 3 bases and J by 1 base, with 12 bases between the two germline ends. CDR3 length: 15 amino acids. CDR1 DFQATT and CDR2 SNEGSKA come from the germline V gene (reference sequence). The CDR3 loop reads CSASRGQGNTGELFF. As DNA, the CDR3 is TGCAGTGCTAGTCGGGGTCAGGGGAACACCGGGGAGCTGTTTTTT.

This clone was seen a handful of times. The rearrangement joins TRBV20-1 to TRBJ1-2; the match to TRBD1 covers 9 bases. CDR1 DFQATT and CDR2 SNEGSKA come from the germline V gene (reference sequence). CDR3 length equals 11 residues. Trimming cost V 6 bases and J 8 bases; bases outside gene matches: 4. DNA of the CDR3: TGCAGTGCGTGGGACAGGGAAGGCTACACCTTC. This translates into CSAWDREGYTF.

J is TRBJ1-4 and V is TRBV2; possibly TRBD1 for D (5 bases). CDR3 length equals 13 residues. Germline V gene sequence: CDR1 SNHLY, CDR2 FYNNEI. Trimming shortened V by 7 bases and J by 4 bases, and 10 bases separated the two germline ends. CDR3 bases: TGTGCCAGCAAGGGGAACTTTAATGAAAAACTGTTTTTT. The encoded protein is CASKGNFNEKLFF.

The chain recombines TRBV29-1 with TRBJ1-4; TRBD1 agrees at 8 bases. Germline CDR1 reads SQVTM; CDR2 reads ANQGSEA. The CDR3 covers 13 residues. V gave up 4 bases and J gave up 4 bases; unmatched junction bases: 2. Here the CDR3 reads CSVGTGSNEKLFF. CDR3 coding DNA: TGCAGCGTTGGGACAGGGAGTAATGAAAAACTGTTTTTT.

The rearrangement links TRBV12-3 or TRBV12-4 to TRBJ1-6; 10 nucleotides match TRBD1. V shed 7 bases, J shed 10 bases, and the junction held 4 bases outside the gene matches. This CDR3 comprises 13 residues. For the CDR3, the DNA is TGTGCCAGCAATCCGGGACAGGGGTCACCCCTCCACTTT. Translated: CASNPGQGSPLHF.

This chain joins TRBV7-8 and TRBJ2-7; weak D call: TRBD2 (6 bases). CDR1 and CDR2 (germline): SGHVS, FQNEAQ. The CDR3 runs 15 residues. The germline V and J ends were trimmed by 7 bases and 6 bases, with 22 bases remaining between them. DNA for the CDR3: TGTGCCAGCATTCCTCAGAGGGCCGCGGGGCTCGAGCAGTACTTC. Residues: CASIPQRAAGLEQYF.

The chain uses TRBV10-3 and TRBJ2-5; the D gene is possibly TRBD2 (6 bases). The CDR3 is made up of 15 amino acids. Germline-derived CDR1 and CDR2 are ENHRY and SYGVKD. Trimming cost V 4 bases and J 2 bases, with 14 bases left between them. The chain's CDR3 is CAISASGLFQETQYF. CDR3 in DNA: TGTGCCATCAGTGCCAGCGGGCTTTTTCAAGAGACCCAGTACTTC.